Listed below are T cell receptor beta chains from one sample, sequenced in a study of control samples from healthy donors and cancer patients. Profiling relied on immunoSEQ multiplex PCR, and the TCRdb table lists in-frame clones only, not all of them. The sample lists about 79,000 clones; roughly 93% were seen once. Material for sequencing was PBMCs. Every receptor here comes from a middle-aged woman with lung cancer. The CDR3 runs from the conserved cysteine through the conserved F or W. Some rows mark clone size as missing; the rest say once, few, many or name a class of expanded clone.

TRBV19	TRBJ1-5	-	CASSTSHRLQTVGNQPQHF
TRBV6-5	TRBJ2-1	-	CASSPWDPSRNEQFF
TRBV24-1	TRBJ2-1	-	CATSDLRGANEQFF
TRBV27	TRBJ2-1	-	CASSHQGGAYNEQFF
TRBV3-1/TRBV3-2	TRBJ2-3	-	CASSQGLADYTDTQYF
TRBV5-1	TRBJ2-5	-	CASSRQETQYF
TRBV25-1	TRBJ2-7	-	CASSEFRGGVSYEQYF
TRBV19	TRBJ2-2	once	CASSLQGNGELFF
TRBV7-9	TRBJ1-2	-	CASSRDLQSTNYGYTF
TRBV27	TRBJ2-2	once	CASSSGTSGGRVTGELFF
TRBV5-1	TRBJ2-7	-	CASSPRTYHEQYF
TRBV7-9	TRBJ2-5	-	CASSSGETQYF